The following is a T cell receptor (beta chain) sequence with its context. Antigen: not known. These data originate in a study of cytomegalovirus exposure and HLA in healthy donors. The PCR ran on 60 Vbeta and 13 Jbeta primers. TCRdb keeps only in-frame clones here, not all; method: immunoSEQ multiplex PCR. The sample has 130,000 or so clones; around 80% are singletons. Study results and caveats: CMV antigen specificity was confirmed in vitro for a few CMV-associated chains. CMV serostatus was the only recorded immune exposure for donors. Overall, roughly 170 TCR beta chains were annotated as cytomegalovirus-associated.

Material: PBMCs. The TCR sequence derives from a man between 35 and 55 years old in good health and CMV-seronegative.

The CDR3 DNA sequence: TGCGCCAGCAGCTTGGCAGGGGGCGTTAACTACGAGCAGTACTTC. Protein: CASSLAGGVNYEQYF. The chain employs TRBV5-1 and TRBJ2-7; 8 nucleotides line up with TRBD1. V shed 0 bases, J shed 3 bases, and the junction held 5 bases outside the gene matches. Germline CDR1 and CDR2: SGHRS and YFSETQ. The length of the CDR3 is 15 residues.